This T cell receptor beta chain was observed in a study of blood T cell repertoires in COVID-19. Background on the study: Spain, Italy and the United States supplied samples that represented acute and convalescent COVID-19.

This clone was found a few times. Sequencing used immunoSEQ multiplex PCR; TCRdb keeps in-frame clones, though not all of them. The table lists 60,000 or so clones, about 80% of them singletons. V was shortened by 2 bases and J by 6 bases, with 9 bases between the two germline ends. CDR3 length equals 13 residues. The germline gives CDR1 SNHLY, CDR2 FYNNEI. Sequenced sample: peripheral blood. The TCR comes from a man in his 60s with acute or convalescent COVID-19. This sequence joins TRBV2 and TRBJ2-3, with D tentatively TRBD2 (5 bases). CDR3 nucleotide sequence: TGTGCCAGCAGTGAACCTCGGAGGGATACGCAGTATTTT. This encodes CASSEPRRDTQYF.